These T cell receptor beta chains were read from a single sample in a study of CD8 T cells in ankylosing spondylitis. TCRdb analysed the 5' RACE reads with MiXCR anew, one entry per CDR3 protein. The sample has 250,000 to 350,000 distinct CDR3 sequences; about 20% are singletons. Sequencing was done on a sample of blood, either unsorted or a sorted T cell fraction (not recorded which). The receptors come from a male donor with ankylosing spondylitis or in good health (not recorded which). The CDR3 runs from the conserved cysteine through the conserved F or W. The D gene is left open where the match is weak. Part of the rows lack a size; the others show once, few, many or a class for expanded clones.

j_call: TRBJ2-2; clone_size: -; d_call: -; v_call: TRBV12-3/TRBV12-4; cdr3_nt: TGTGCCAGCAGTTTATCGGCGGGGTCCGGGGAGCTGTTTTTT; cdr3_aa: CASSLSAGSGELFF
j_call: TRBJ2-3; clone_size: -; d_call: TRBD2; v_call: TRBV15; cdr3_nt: TGTGCCACCAGCCGACTAGCGGGAGTTAGAGATACGCAGTATTTT; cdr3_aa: CATSRLAGVRDTQYF
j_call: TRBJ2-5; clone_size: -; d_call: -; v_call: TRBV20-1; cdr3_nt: TGCAGTGCTCTAGAGGCACTCCAAGAGACCCAGTACTTC; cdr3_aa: CSALEALQETQYF
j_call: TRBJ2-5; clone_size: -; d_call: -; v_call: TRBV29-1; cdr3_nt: TGCAGCGCCTACGGCCAGTCGGTCGGTAGGGTCGAGACCCAGTACTTC; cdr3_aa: CSAYGQSVGRVETQYF
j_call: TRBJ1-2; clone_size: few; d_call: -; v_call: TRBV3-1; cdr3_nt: TGTGCCAGCAGCCAAGAAAGGGGCGTCTATGGCTACACCTTC; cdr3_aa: CASSQERGVYGYTF
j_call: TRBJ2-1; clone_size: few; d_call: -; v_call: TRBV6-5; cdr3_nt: TGTGCCAGCAGTTACTCACAGGTTTTGGGTTACAATGAGCAGTTCTTC; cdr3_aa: CASSYSQVLGYNEQFF
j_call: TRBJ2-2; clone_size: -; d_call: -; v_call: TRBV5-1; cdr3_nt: TGCGCCAGCAGCCGGGACTTAATCGGGGAGCTGTTTTTT; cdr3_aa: CASSRDLIGELFF
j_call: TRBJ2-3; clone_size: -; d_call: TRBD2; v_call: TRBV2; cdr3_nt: TGTGCCTGCAGAGCAGGGACTAGCGGGTTAGAGGGGACAGATACGCAGTATTTT; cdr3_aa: CACRAGTSGLEGTDTQYF
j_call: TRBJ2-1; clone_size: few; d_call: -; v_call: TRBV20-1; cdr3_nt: TGCAGTGCTAGATCGGCCGACTACTACAATGAGCAGTTCTTC; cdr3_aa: CSARSADYYNEQFF
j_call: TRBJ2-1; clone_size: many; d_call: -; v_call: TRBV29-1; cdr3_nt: TGCAGCGTTGCCGGACAGACCTACAATGAGCAGTTCTTC; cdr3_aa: CSVAGQTYNEQFF
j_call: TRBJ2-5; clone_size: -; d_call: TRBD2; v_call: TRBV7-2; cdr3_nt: TGTGCCAGCAGTCCCAGCGGGGGGGCCTGGGAGACCCAGTACTTC; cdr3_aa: CASSPSGGAWETQYF
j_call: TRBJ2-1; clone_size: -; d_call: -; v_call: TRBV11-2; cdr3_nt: TGTGCCAGCAGGTCCCTAGGGCGGGCTGAGGAGCAGTTCTTC; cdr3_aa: CASRSLGRAEEQFF
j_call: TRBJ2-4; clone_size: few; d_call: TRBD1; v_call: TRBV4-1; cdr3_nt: TGCGCCAGCAGCCCGGACAGGGTCCAAATGGTCCTTCAGTACTTC; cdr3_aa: CASSPDRVQMVLQYF
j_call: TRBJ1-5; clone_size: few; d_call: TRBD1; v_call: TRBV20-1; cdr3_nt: TGCAGTGCGGAGGACAGGGACTCCTATAGCAATCAGCCCCAGCATTTT; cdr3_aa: CSAEDRDSYSNQPQHF
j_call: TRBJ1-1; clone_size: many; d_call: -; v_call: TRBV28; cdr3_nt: TGTGCCAGCAGTTTGATAACTAGCGGCACTGAAGCTTTCTTT; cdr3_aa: CASSLITSGTEAFF
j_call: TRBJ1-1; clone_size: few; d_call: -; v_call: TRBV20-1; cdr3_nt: TGCAGTGCTAGGGTTAACATGAACACTGAAGCTTTCTTT; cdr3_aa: CSARVNMNTEAFF
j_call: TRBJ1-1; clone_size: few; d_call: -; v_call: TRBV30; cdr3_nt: TGTGCCTGGAGTGTAGCAGGGGTGAACACTGAAGCTTTCTTT; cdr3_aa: CAWSVAGVNTEAFF
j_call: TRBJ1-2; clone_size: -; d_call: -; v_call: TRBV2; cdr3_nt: TGTGCCAGCAGTGCTGGGGTTTTCACCACCTTC; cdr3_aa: CASSAGVFTTF
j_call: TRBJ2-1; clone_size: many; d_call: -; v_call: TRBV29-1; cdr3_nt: TGCAGCGTTGATGCTCCTGGTTCAGGCTCCTACAATGAGCAGTTCTTC; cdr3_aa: CSVDAPGSGSYNEQFF
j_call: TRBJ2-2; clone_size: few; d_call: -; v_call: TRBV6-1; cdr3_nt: TGTGCCAGCCTAGATAGGACAGTGAACACCGGGGAGCTGTTTTTT; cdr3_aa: CASLDRTVNTGELFF
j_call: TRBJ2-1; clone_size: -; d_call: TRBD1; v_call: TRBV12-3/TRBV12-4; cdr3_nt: TGTGCCAGCAGTCGGGACAGTCCAAGGGTTTTCGATGAGCAGTTCTTC; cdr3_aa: CASSRDSPRVFDEQFF
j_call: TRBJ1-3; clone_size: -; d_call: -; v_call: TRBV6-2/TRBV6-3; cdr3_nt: TGTGCCAGCAGTTACGGGAAAGTTCGGGGCGGCGGCTCTGGAAACACCATATATTTT; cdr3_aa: CASSYGKVRGGGSGNTIYF
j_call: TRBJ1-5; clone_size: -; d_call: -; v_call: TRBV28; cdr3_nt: TGTGCCAGCAGTTTTTCTCGTGCGGGGCAGAACAATCAGCCCCAGCATTTT; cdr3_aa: CASSFSRAGQNNQPQHF
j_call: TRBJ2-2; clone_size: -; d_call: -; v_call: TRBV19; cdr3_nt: TGTGCCAGTAGTATCGCTGGGACCGGGGAGCTGTTTTTT; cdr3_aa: CASSIAGTGELFF